A single sample gave rise to the 6 T cell receptor beta chains below, sequenced in a study of graft-versus-host responses after intestinal transplantation. This table comes from immunoSEQ multiplex PCR, and its TCRdb copy is limited to in-frame clones, with some not included. In the table there are some 110,000 clones, more than 85% of which are singletons. No antigens are known for them. The specimen was unstimulated CD8+ T cells sorted from spleen or lymph node cells, collected before transplant. These receptors were obtained from a human donor who was the organ donor for an intestinal transplant.

J is TRBJ2-7 and V is TRBV7-9, with D unresolved. V gave up 2 bases and J gave up 1 base, with 6 bases separating them. CDR1 SEHNR and CDR2 FQNEAQ come from the germline V gene (reference sequence). The CDR3 sequence is 13 residues long. In DNA, the CDR3 is TGTGCCAGCAGCTTACCAGGATCCTACGAGCAGTACTTC. It translates to CASSLPGSYEQYF.

The gene calls are TRBV6-1 and TRBJ1-5; a possible D gene is TRBD1 (6 bases). V lost 5 bases and J lost 11, with 22 bases in between. The CDR3 covers 15 residues. Germline V gives CDR1 MNHNS, CDR2 SASEGT. The chain's CDR3 is CASSSGGGPLGAQHF. CDR3 DNA: TGTGCCAGCAGTTCTGGGGGGGGCCCCCTAGGGGCCCAGCATTTT.

The rearrangement uses TRBV5-3 and TRBJ2-2; D is unresolved. TRBV5-3 counts as an open reading frame of uncertain function. Trimming took off 0 bases at V and 6 bases at J, with 15 bases between the two ends. The CDR3 has 16 residues. The CDR3 spells CARSLERAARSGELFF. In nucleotides, the CDR3 is TGTGCCAGAAGCTTGGAACGCGCTGCGCGGTCCGGGGAGCTGTTTTTT.

The rearrangement uses TRBV7-9 and TRBJ1-2, with D hard to call. Germline assignment: CDR1 SEHNR and CDR2 FQNEAQ (reference sequence). The CDR3 runs to 15 residues. Trimming left V 0 bases short and J 2 bases short, with 10 bases between. The CDR3 sequence is CASSLAHSINYGYTF. The CDR3 DNA sequence: TGTGCCAGCAGCTTAGCGCATAGCATAAACTATGGCTACACCTTC.

Turning to this clone: Other DNA sequences of this sample code for an identical CDR3. This sequence joins TRBV5-4 and TRBJ2-7; 8 nucleotides line up with TRBD2. Looked up from germline, CDR1 is SGHNT and CDR2 is YYREEE (reference sequence). The trim removed 1 base at V and 0 bases at J, leaving 0 bases unmatched. The CDR3 is 14 residues long. Written as DNA, the CDR3 is TGTGCCAGCAGCTTGACTAGCGGCTCCTACGAGCAGTACTTC. It is translated as CASSLTSGSYEQYF.

V usage is TRBV4-2 and J usage is TRBJ1-3; the D gene is possibly TRBD1 (5 bases). CDR3 length: 15 amino acids. The V and J ends lost 0 bases and 2 bases respectively, with 8 bases between them. The germline V gene has CDR1 LGHNA and CDR2 YNFKEQ. This chain's CDR3 is CASSQDRGAGNTIYF. As DNA, the CDR3 is TGTGCCAGCAGCCAAGATCGAGGGGCTGGAAACACCATATATTTT.